Below, 22 T cell receptor beta chains from the same sample are listed, as sequenced in a study of cytomegalovirus exposure and HLA in healthy donors (dated by TCRdb to the late 2010s). The library was produced with the immunoSEQ multiplex PCR assay. A mixture of 60 forward primers for TCR Vbeta segments and 13 reverse primers for TCR Jbeta segments was used in the multiplex PCR. Drawn from immuneACCESS, this table holds only the in-frame rearrangements with V and J called that TCRdb kept. Clones are partly lost; checked studies trace under half to an unresolved V gene and leave the rest unexplained. Counted in this sample were around 88,000 clones; under 85% of them appeared once. The ten largest make up roughly 6.6% of the sample. Material: PBMCs. The receptors were gathered from a man in his fifties in good health and CMV-seropositive.

As regards this clone: The junction differs from germline at one of its ends, possibly a read error. This chain connects TRBV15 to TRBJ1-5; D possibly corresponds to TRBD1 (6 bases). The germline gives CDR1 LNHNV, CDR2 YYDKDF (reference sequence). The CDR3 consists of 15 residues. The CDR3 here is CATSRDRGSNQPQNF. DNA for the CDR3: TGTGCCACCAGCAGAGACAGGGGAAGCAATCAGCCCCAGAATTTT.

This clone showed up just a few times. V usage is TRBV19 and J usage is TRBJ1-6, with D possibly being TRBD1 (6 bases). Germline CDR1 is LNHDA and CDR2 is SQIVND (reference sequence). Trimming shortened V by 5 bases and J by 9 bases, and 14 bases separated the two germline ends. CDR3 length: 14 residues. The DNA for the CDR3 is TGTGCCAGTAGTCCACCCACCAGGGGTTCACCCCTCCACTTT. Protein sequence: CASSPPTRGSPLHF. Combining the CDR3 with reference TRBV19 and TRBJ1-6 gives the whole variable domain DGGITQSPKYLFRKEGQNVTLSCEQNLNHDAMYWYRQDPGQGLRLIYYSQIVNDFQKGDIAEGYSVSREKKESFPLTVTSAQKNPTAFYLCASSPPTRGSPLHFGNGTRLTVT.

Details on this clone: Other DNA sequences from this sample encode an identical CDR3 as well. The genes are TRBV6-5 and TRBJ1-5; 8 bases are a match to TRBD1. The trim removed 5 bases at V and 1 base at J, leaving 4 bases unmatched. The germline V gene has CDR1 MNHEY and CDR2 SVGAGI. This CDR3 comprises 15 residues. The CDR3 DNA follows: TGTGCCAGCAGTACTACAGGGGGAAGCAATCAGCCCCAGCATTTT. It is translated as CASSTTGGSNQPQHF.

This rearrangement joins TRBV4-3 to TRBJ1-4, with D maybe TRBD1 (5 bases). Germline lookup yields CDR1 LGHNA and CDR2 YSLEER. The V gene lost 1 base and the J gene lost 8 bases, with 17 bases spanning the gap. CDR3 length equals 16 residues. CDR3 coding DNA: TGCGCCAGCAGCCAAGTGTTGGGGGGAATGGACGAAAAACTGTTTTTT. Amino acids: CASSQVLGGMDEKLFF.

This chain links TRBV30 with TRBJ1-2; tentatively, D is TRBD1 (6 bases). This CDR3 has 12 residues. Per germline, CDR1 GTSNPN and CDR2 SVGIG (reference sequence). V lost 3 bases, J lost 8 bases, and 13 bases lay in between. This CDR3 is CAWRSGTGGYTF. The CDR3 DNA follows: TGTGCCTGGAGGTCGGGCACAGGGGGCTACACCTTC.

The V call is TRBV21-1, the J call TRBJ1-1; no check of the table's D call, TRBD1, against the DNA was made. TRBV21-1 is a recognized pseudogene. This CDR3 comprises 15 residues. The chain's CDR3 is CASSKVGTEITEAFF. The CDR3, as DNA: TGTGCCAGCAGCAAAGTTGGGACAGAGATCACTGAAGCTTTCTTT.

This clone has just one count. This chain joins TRBV7-6 and TRBJ1-1; TRBD1 matches 7 bases. The CDR3 extends over 14 amino acids. V trimming: 0 bases; J trimming: 4 bases; junction bases outside the gene matches: 2. The V gene's germline CDR1 is SGHVS and CDR2 FNYEAQ. The DNA of the CDR3 is TGTGCCAGCAGCTTAGCAGGGGGCGGCACTGAAGCTTTCTTT. It encodes CASSLAGGGTEAFF.

This chain links TRBV7-2 with TRBJ1-4; 9 bases agree with TRBD1. With V trimmed by 5 bases and J by 7 bases, 14 bases remained unmatched. Germline loops: CDR1 SGHTA, CDR2 FQGNSA. The CDR3 loop spans 17 amino acids. CDR3 DNA sequence: TGTGCCAGCAGCAAAGGGGGGACAGGGTTGATGGGTGAAAAACTGTTTTTT. Protein sequence: CASSKGGTGLMGEKLFF. Full variable domain (outside the CDR3, taken from reference TRBV7-2 and TRBJ1-4): GAGVSQSPSNKVTEKGKDVELRCDPISGHTALYWYRQSLGQGLEFLIYFQGNSAPDKSGLPSDRFSAERTGGSVSTLTIQRTQQEDSAVYLCASSKGGTGLMGEKLFFGSGTQLSVL.

The V call is TRBV5-7, the J call TRBJ2-7, with D perhaps TRBD1 (7 bases). TRBV5-7 carries the ORF label, with uncertain function. Trimming left V 3 bases short and J 6 bases short, with 22 bases between. The CDR3 has 16 amino acids. The CDR3 spells CASSSHDRAGSGEQYF. CDR3 coding DNA: TGTGCCAGCAGCTCCCACGACAGGGCGGGAAGCGGCGAGCAGTACTTC.

The chain recombines TRBV5-1 with TRBJ2-1, with TRBD1 matching 7 bases. Germline V lookup: CDR1 SGHRS, CDR2 YFSETQ. There are 16 residues in the CDR3. V shed 0 bases, J shed 7 bases, and the junction held 10 bases outside the gene matches. CDR3 region: CASSLEGTVSLNEQFF. CDR3 coding DNA: TGCGCCAGCAGCTTGGAAGGGACAGTATCACTTAATGAGCAGTTCTTC.

The chain uses TRBV18 and TRBJ2-7, with 7 nucleotides matching TRBD2. J lost 3 bases, V lost 4 bases, and 6 bases had no gene match. The CDR3 has 14 amino acids. The germline V gene has CDR1 KGHSH and CDR2 LQKENI. In DNA form, the CDR3 reads TGTGCCAGCTCACTCGGCTCGGGAGGCTACGAGCAGTACTTC. This sequence encodes CASSLGSGGYEQYF. The full variable domain, with the rest looked up from reference TRBV18 and TRBJ2-7, is NAGVMQNPRHLVRRRGQEARLRCSPMKGHSHVYWYRQLPEEGLKFMVYLQKENIIDESGMPKERFSAEFPKEGPSILRIQQVVRGDSAAYFCASSLGSGGYEQYFGPGTRLTVT.

The chain combines TRBV30 with TRBJ1-6, with unresolved D. This CDR3 has 13 amino acids. Trimming stripped 2 bases from V and 7 bases from J, with 9 bases between. Germline V CDR1 and CDR2: GTSNPN, SVGIG (reference sequence). CDR3 bases: TGTGCCTGGAGTTACGCGGGGAATTCACCCCTCCACTTT. Translation gives CAWSYAGNSPLHF.

V and J are TRBV7-2 and TRBJ2-2; 15 nucleotides match TRBD2. CDR3 length: 17 amino acids. Trimming removed 3 bases from V and 5 bases from J; junction bases left unmatched: 4. Germline V gene data show CDR1 as SGHTA and CDR2 as FQGNSA. The CDR3 DNA sequence: TGTGCCAGCAGCTTGGGACTAGCGGGGGGCCAGACCGGGGAGCTGTTTTTT. Amino acid sequence: CASSLGLAGGQTGELFF.

This clone showed up just a few times. The chain couples TRBV6-5 to TRBJ2-7; 7 bases fit TRBD2. Germline assignment: CDR1 MNHEY and CDR2 SVGAGI. J lost 3 bases, V lost 6 bases, and 8 bases had no gene match. CDR3 length equals 14 residues. CDR3 amino acids: CASRTSGAVYEQYF. The CDR3 bases are TGTGCCAGCAGAACCAGCGGGGCCGTCTACGAGCAGTACTTC.

In its sample, this clone was seen once. The chain joins TRBV5-1 to TRBJ1-4; D is possibly TRBD1 (6 bases). Germline V gene sequence: CDR1 SGHRS, CDR2 YFSETQ. This CDR3 has 15 residues. V lost 4 bases and J lost 6, with 16 bases in between. The CDR3 DNA reads as TGCGCCAGCAGCCCGGGACATGGACGAGATGAAAAACTGTTTTTT. Its protein product is CASSPGHGRDEKLFF.

This rearrangement joins TRBV7-2 to TRBJ1-2; D gene uncertain. Per germline, CDR1 SGHTA and CDR2 FQGNSA. This CDR3 contains 14 residues. Trimming shortened V by 5 bases and J by 7 bases, and 17 bases separated the two germline ends. CDR3 residues: CASSPSAVGGGYTF. CDR3 coding DNA: TGTGCCAGCAGCCCCAGCGCGGTGGGTGGTGGCTACACCTTC.

The chain couples TRBV5-6 to TRBJ2-1, with a weak D call TRBD1 (5 bases). The CDR3 contains 14 residues. Germline V gene data show CDR1 as SGHDT and CDR2 as YYEEEE. V dropped 0 bases and J dropped 6 bases, with 10 bases sitting between them. CDR3 sequence reads: CASSLVRGGNEQFF. The CDR3 bases are TGTGCCAGCAGCTTGGTTAGGGGTGGCAATGAGCAGTTCTTC.

This clone was detected once. The rearrangement uses TRBV6-5 and TRBJ1-2, with D maybe TRBD1 (6 bases). Trimming removed 0 bases at V and 7 bases at J, with 12 bases between. This CDR3 comprises 14 residues. Germline V CDR1 and CDR2: MNHEY, SVGAGI. The CDR3 DNA is TGTGCCAGCAGTTACTCGGACAGTCTGGGTGGCTACACCTTC. It yields the protein CASSYSDSLGGYTF.

V gene TRBV5-1 combines with J gene TRBJ1-2, with TRBD1 identical over 7 bases. Germline CDR1 reads SGHRS; CDR2 reads YFSETQ. V lost 0 bases to trimming and J lost 7 bases; unmatched junction nucleotides: 12. This CDR3 contains 16 residues. CDR3: CASSLAPGTAKGGYTF. The DNA for the CDR3 is TGCGCCAGCAGCTTGGCCCCCGGGACAGCTAAAGGTGGCTACACCTTC. Full variable domain (missing parts from reference TRBV5-1 and TRBJ1-2): KAGVTQTPRYLIKTRGQQVTLSCSPISGHRSVSWYQQTPGQGLQFLFEYFSETQRNKGNFPGRFSGRQFSNSRSEMNVSTLELGDSALYLCASSLAPGTAKGGYTFGSGTRLTVV.

The chain recombines TRBV5-1 with TRBJ2-5; 9 bases match TRBD2. Germline V lookup: CDR1 SGHRS, CDR2 YFSETQ. This CDR3 is built from 14 residues. The trim removed 4 bases at V and 1 base at J, leaving 2 bases unmatched. The CDR3 sequence is CASSPGLAQETQYF. The CDR3 bases are TGCGCCAGCAGCCCGGGACTAGCCCAAGAGACCCAGTACTTC.

The chain recombines TRBV7-9 with TRBJ1-2; the match to TRBD1 covers 11 bases. This CDR3 is built from 17 residues. Germline loops: CDR1 SEHNR, CDR2 FQNEAQ (reference sequence). V lost 0 bases, J lost 3 bases, and 6 bases stayed unmatched. The chain's CDR3 is CASSLAGQGARDYGYTF. The CDR3 DNA reads TGTGCCAGCAGCTTAGCTGGACAGGGGGCGCGGGACTATGGCTACACCTTC.

The chain couples TRBV6-1 to TRBJ1-1; no clear D. Germline assignment: CDR1 MNHNS and CDR2 SASEGT. The CDR3 is 13 amino acids. V was trimmed by 3 bases and J by 3 bases, leaving 8 bases between them. CDR3 DNA: TGTGCCAGCAGTGAGGTAGGAGACACTGAAGCTTTCTTT. Its protein product is CASSEVGDTEAFF.